This record concerns one TCR beta chain sequence. Its antigen is undetermined. The data derive from a study of cytomegalovirus exposure and HLA in healthy donors. Overall study findings and caveats: As confirmed in vitro, a few CMV-associated chains were specific for CMV antigens.

Vbeta (60) and Jbeta (13) primers were used in the PCR. In the original processing: In a later analysis, around 87 million unique TCR beta chains included roughly 11 million shared by two or more donors. This table comes from immunoSEQ multiplex PCR, and its TCRdb copy is limited to in-frame clones, with some not included. V and J calls and clone size are as listed in that table; D and trimming were resolved from the DNA. The table has about 150,000 clones, 70% to 90% seen once. The CDR3 contains 13 residues. V shed 6 bases and J 6 bases; nucleotides not matched to a gene: 8. Germline values: CDR1 GTSNPN, CDR2 SVGIG (reference sequence).

This clonotype originated in a woman aged 18-35 years in good health and CMV-seronegative. The sample comprised PBMCs. The V and J genes are TRBV30 and TRBJ2-1; 7 bases align to TRBD1. The CDR3 bases are TGTGCCTGTGGACAGGTTGGGCGCAATGAGCAGTTCTTC. It specifies CACGQVGRNEQFF.